Sequencing of this T cell receptor (beta chain) was carried out in a study of technical replicates of blood from a few donors. The method was immunoSEQ multiplex PCR; TCRdb's version includes in-frame clones alone and lacks a portion of them. This table holds 60,000 to 90,000 clones, nearly 98% found once. The sample taken for sequencing was T cells isolated from PBMCs. This receptor was obtained from a human donor in good health.

CDR3 coding DNA: TGTGCCAGCAGCGTAAATGAGAAATCCTATGGCTACACCTTC. This sequence encodes CASSVNEKSYGYTF. The V call is TRBV9, the J call TRBJ1-2; no clear D. The CDR3 runs to 14 residues. With 1 base removed from V and 4 bases from J, the gap between germline ends came to 11 bases. Germline CDR1 SGDLS, CDR2 YYNGEE. Based on the CDR3 plus reference TRBV9 and TRBJ1-2, the full variable domain is DSGVTQTPKHLITATGQRVTLRCSPRSGDLSVYWYQQSLDQGLQFLIQYYNGEERAKGNILERFSAQQFPDLHSELNLSSLELGDSALYFCASSVNEKSYGYTFGSGTRLTVV.